These 11 T cell receptor beta chains originate from one sample sequenced in a study of cytomegalovirus exposure and HLA in healthy donors. Primers included in the PCR were 60 Vbeta and 13 Jbeta primers. Libraries were prepared by immunoSEQ multiplex PCR; TCRdb keeps only in-frame clonotypes and omits some of them. The sample shows approximately 150,000 clones, roughly 79% of them seen only once. The sequencing sample was made of PBMCs. The receptors here all came from a woman in her thirties or forties in good health and CMV-seronegative.

V is TRBV6-1 and J is TRBJ1-1; a possible D gene is TRBD1 (6 bases). CDR1 MNHNS and CDR2 SASEGT come from the germline V gene. Trimming took 0 bases from V and 8 from J, leaving 19 bases between them. The CDR3 is 16 amino acids. The CDR3: CASSEAAYRDDSEAFF. The CDR3 nucleotides read TGTGCCAGCAGTGAAGCGGCCTACAGGGACGACTCAGAAGCTTTCTTT.

This chain connects TRBV5-1 to TRBJ2-7; TRBD2 matches at 9 bases. Germline assignment: CDR1 SGHRS and CDR2 YFSETQ. Trimming cost V 2 bases and J 3 bases; bases outside gene matches: 12. CDR3 length: 17 residues. The CDR3 DNA reads as TGCGCCAGCAGCTTTAGCGGGAGCTCAGAAGATTTCTACGAGCAGTACTTC. The encoded protein is CASSFSGSSEDFYEQYF.

The chain links TRBV5-4 to TRBJ1-5, with 7 bases aligning to TRBD1. Germline CDR1 reads SGHNT; CDR2 reads YYREEE (reference sequence). The V segment lost 3 bases and the J segment 0 bases; nucleotides outside the gene matches: 15. There are 19 residues in the CDR3. CDR3 region: CASSSDRCSRPYSNQPQHF. As DNA, the CDR3 is TGTGCCAGCAGCTCGGACAGGTGTTCCAGGCCCTATAGCAATCAGCCCCAGCATTTT.

The chain uses TRBV7-9 and TRBJ1-4; no clear D gene. V lost 7 bases and J 3 bases, leaving 12 bases between the germline ends. Germline V gene data show CDR1 as SEHNR and CDR2 as FQNEAQ (reference sequence). CDR3 size: 14 residues. DNA of the CDR3: TGTGCCAGCACCTCGGTGGGAGCTAATGAAAAACTGTTTTTT. It yields the protein CASTSVGANEKLFF. The full variable domain, completed using reference TRBV7-9 and TRBJ1-4, is DTGVSQNPRHKITKRGQNVTFRCDPISEHNRLYWYRQTLGQGPEFLTYFQNEAQLEKSRLLSDRFSAERPKGSFSTLEIQRTEQGDSAMYLCASTSVGANEKLFFGSGTQLSVL.

The chain carries TRBV5-1 and TRBJ2-1, with 9 bases fitting TRBD1. Germline loops: CDR1 SGHRS, CDR2 YFSETQ. V was clipped by 4 bases and J by 8 bases; unmatched bases: 10. This CDR3 spans 15 amino acids. CDR3 bases: TGCGCCAGCAGCCGAGCGGGACAGGGATCCGATGAGCAGTTCTTC. Protein sequence: CASSRAGQGSDEQFF.

The rearrangement joins TRBV28 to TRBJ1-5; tentatively, D is TRBD1 (5 bases). V lost 7 bases and J 3 bases, leaving 22 bases between the germline ends. The CDR3 is made up of 17 amino acids. CDR1 MDHEN and CDR2 SYDVKM come from the germline V gene. The CDR3 is CASTLDPGQKTNQPQHF. CDR3 bases: TGTGCCAGCACTCTAGACCCCGGACAAAAAACCAATCAGCCCCAGCATTTT.

J is TRBJ2-1 and V is TRBV6-6; 12 bases fit TRBD2. V gave up 1 base and J gave up 9 bases; unmatched junction bases: 1. The CDR3 covers 14 residues. Germline CDR1 is MNHNY and CDR2 is SVGAGI (reference sequence). Here the CDR3 DNA reads TGTGCCAGCAGTTACTGGACTAGCGGGACTGAGCAGTTCTTC. Protein sequence: CASSYWTSGTEQFF.

V usage is TRBV7-2 and J usage is TRBJ2-1, with a tentative D call TRBD1 (6 bases). Per the germline V gene, CDR1 is SGHTA and CDR2 is FQGNSA. The CDR3 has 14 residues. Trimming shortened V by 9 bases and J by 5 bases, and 17 bases separated the two germline ends. The CDR3 is CASRRDTLNNEQFF. CDR3 nucleotides: TGTGCCAGTCGAAGGGACACTCTAAACAATGAGCAGTTCTTC.

V and J are TRBV30 and TRBJ2-3; D not resolved. CDR1 GTSNPN and CDR2 SVGIG come from the germline V gene (reference sequence). V was clipped by 2 bases and J by 2 bases, with 2 bases between them. The CDR3 extends over 11 amino acids. The CDR3 reads CAWSYTDTQYF. The CDR3 nucleotides are TGTGCCTGGAGTTACACAGATACGCAGTATTTT. The whole variable domain, filled in from reference TRBV30 and TRBJ2-3, reads SQTIHQWPATLVQPVGSPLSLECTVEGTSNPNLYWYRQAAGRGLQLLFYSVGIGQISSEVPQNLSASRPQDRQFILSSKKLLLSDSGFYLCAWSYTDTQYFGPGTRLTVL.

This chain uses TRBV5-1 with TRBJ2-5; 12 bases map to TRBD1. The CDR3 sequence is 16 residues long. Germline CDR1 and CDR2: SGHRS and YFSETQ. The V gene end was trimmed by 1 base and the J gene end by 5 bases; junction bases not matched to a gene: 6. CDR3 region: CASSLSGQGAWETQYF. Here the CDR3 DNA reads TGCGCCAGCAGCTTGTCGGGACAGGGGGCGTGGGAGACCCAGTACTTC. Full variable domain (remainder filled in from reference TRBV5-1 and TRBJ2-5): KAGVTQTPRYLIKTRGQQVTLSCSPISGHRSVSWYQQTPGQGLQFLFEYFSETQRNKGNFPGRFSGRQFSNSRSEMNVSTLELGDSALYLCASSLSGQGAWETQYFGPGTRLLVL.

V usage is TRBV6-5 and J usage is TRBJ1-1; D may be TRBD1 (6 bases). The V and J ends lost 5 bases and 5 bases respectively, with 18 bases between them. The CDR3 runs to 15 residues. The germline V gene has CDR1 MNHEY and CDR2 SVGAGI. CDR3 coding DNA: TGTGCCAGCAGTAAATCGGTCTCGAGGGGGACTGAAGCTTTCTTT. Its translation: CASSKSVSRGTEAFF.